The clone carrying this T cell receptor beta chain occurred many times. Its antigen is not identified. The missing CDR3 end, 3 residues past where the read stops, is filled in from the germline J gene. Caucasian heritage predominated among both patients and controls. CVID subjects were neither ill nor on immunomodulatory or immunosuppressive medication at sampling. Equal genomic DNA amounts from CVID and control samples were sequenced. Sequencing was performed with immunoSEQ multiplex PCR; in TCRdb, only in-frame clones are kept and a portion is missing. The repertoire yields around 33,000 clones, none seen only once; the top ten contain about 30%. J was trimmed by 4 bases and V by 0 bases; bases with no gene match: 6. The CDR3 is 16 amino acids. Germline assignment: CDR1 SGHRS and CDR2 YFSETQ. This sample is part of a study of T cell clonality in common variable immunodeficiency. Findings and limits, study-wide: Reportedly, TCR beta sequences from common variable immunodeficiency showed fewer deletions and N-nucleotide insertions.

Material: peripheral blood mononuclear cells. V is TRBV5-1 and J is TRBJ2-3; 9 positions match TRBD2. The sequence came from a human donor with common variable immunodeficiency. Incomplete CDR3 DNA: TGCGCCAGCAGCTTGGGACTAGCGGATATACCAGATACG. It encodes CASSLGLADIPDT. The entire CDR3 sequence reads CASSLGLADIPDTQYF.